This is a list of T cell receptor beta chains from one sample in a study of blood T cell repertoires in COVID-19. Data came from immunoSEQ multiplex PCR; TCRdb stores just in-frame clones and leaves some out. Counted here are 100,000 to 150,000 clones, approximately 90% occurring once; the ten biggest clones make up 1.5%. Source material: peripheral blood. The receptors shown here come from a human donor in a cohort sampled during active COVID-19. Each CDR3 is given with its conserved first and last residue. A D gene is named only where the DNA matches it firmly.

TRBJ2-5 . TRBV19 CASISLQTGPKRPQYF
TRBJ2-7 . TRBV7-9 CASSLGQVNEQYF
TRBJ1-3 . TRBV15 CATSRDLGVLSGNTIYF
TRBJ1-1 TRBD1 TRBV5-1 CASSFQGARAEAFF
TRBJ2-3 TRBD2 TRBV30 CAWSVPTSGGPFAQYF
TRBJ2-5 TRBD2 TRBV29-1 CSVEGLAGVGGETQYF
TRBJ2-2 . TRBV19 CASSLAGTNTGELFF
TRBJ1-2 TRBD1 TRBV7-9 CASSPGQGYGYTF
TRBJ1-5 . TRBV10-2 CASSESRAGRRPQHF
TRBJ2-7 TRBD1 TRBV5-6 CASSYRGGSYEQYF
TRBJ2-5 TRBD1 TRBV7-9 CASSLAAGGLQETQYF
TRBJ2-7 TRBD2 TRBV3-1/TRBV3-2 CASSQQSGSGGWPYF
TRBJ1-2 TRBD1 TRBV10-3 CAISEEGRGKGGYTF
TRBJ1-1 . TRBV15 CATSRDRGNTEAFF
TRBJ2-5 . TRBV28 CASSFAGADQETQYF
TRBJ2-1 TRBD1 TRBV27 CASSKDRGSHNEQFF
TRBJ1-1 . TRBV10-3 CAISDLGERTEAFF
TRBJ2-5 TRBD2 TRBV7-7 CASSLTGTSVAETQYF
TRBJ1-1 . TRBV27 CASYKNRVNTEAFF
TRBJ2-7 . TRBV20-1 CSARRSYEQYF
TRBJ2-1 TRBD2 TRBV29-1 CSVGLAEFGEQFF
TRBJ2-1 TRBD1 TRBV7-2 CASSTRTGSGNEQFF
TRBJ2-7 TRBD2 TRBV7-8 CASSLVWGGTTYEQYF
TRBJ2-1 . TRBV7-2 CASTYFGRSLNEQFF
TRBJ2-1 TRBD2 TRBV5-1 CASSGGLAGDNEQFF
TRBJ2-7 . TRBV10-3 CATFSSYEQYF
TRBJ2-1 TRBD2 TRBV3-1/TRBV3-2 CASSQDFATSGGNEQFF
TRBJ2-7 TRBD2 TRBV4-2 CASSPSGLAGGRSYEQYF
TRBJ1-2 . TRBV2 CASTTLRRGYGYTF
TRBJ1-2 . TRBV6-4 CASSAGGNYGYTF
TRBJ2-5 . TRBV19 CASSSPGEETQYF
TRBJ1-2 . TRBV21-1 CASRYQQGRDYGYTF
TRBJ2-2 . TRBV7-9 CASSQRTGLTGELFF
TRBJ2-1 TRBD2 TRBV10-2 CASGGLAGVGSYNEQFF
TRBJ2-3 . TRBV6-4 CASSDSGEFDTQYF
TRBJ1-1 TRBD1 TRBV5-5 CASRAGQGNTEAFF
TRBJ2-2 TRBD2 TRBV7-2 CASSLMGLSGELFF
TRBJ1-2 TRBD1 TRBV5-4 CASSSTGGWNYGYTF
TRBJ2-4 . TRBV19 CASSGGAYLAKNIQYF
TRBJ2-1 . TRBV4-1 CASSQGQNLYNEQFF
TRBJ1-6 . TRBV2 CASRRGRTNSPLHF
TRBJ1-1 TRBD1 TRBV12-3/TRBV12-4 CASSYRGLTEAFF
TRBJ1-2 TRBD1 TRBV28 CASSQRQGLYGYTF
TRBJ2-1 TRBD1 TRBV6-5 CASSWDRLNEFF
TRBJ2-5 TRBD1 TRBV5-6 CASSRTGSQETQYF
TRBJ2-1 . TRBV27 CASSSPARSYNEQFF
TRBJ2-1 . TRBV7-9 CASSSDRYEQFF
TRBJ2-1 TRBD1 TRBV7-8 CASSFPGQSYNEQFF
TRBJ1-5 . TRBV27 CASSFIGTPAAQHF
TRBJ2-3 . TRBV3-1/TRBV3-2 CASSPRGSGTDTQYF
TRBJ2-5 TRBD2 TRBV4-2 CASSQEGTSGQRTQYF
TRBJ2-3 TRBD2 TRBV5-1 CASSFRDPRGGEDTQYF
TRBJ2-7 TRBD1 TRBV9 CASSVATGTAYEQYF
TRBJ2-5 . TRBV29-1 CSVGESGVVETQYF
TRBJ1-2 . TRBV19 CASSSQGWREGYTF